The 28 T cell receptor beta chains below all came from one sample that was sequenced in a study of blood T cell repertoires in COVID-19. TCRdb keeps only in-frame clones here, not all; method: immunoSEQ multiplex PCR. The table has a few hundred thousand clones, 85% seen once. The sequenced sample consisted of peripheral blood. These TCRs come from a young woman with acute or convalescent COVID-19.

The chain couples TRBV3-1 (or the pseudogene TRBV3-2) to TRBJ2-7, with a possible D match to TRBD2 (5 bases). Trimming left V 5 bases short and J 3 bases short, with 5 bases between. CDR1 and CDR2 (germline): LGHDT, YNNKEL (reference sequence). The CDR3 loop spans 11 amino acids. The CDR3 sequence is CASSDYYEQYF. The CDR3 region has the DNA TGTGCCAGCAGCGACTACTACGAGCAGTACTTC.

CDR3 amino acids: CAWSVFLGYTF. For the CDR3, the DNA is TGTGCCTGGAGTGTTTTTCTGGGCTACACCTTC. This chain links TRBV30 with TRBJ1-2; no clear D gene. The CDR3 covers 11 residues. The V and J ends lost 0 bases and 8 bases respectively, with 7 bases between them. Germline assignment: CDR1 GTSNPN and CDR2 SVGIG (reference sequence).

The rearrangement joins TRBV3-1 (or the pseudogene TRBV3-2) to TRBJ2-5; 7 bases fit TRBD1. The V and J ends lost 1 base and 2 bases, in that order; junction bases with no gene match: 1. This CDR3 is built from 14 residues. Germline V gives CDR1 LGHDT, CDR2 YNNKEL (reference sequence). CDR3 in DNA: TGTGCCAGCAGCCAAGTACAGGGGCAAGAGACCCAGTACTTC. Translation gives CASSQVQGQETQYF.

The chain uses TRBV7-2 and TRBJ1-2; D uncertain. Trimming removed 5 bases from V and 6 bases from J, with 19 bases in between. The CDR3 spans 15 residues. Germline loops: CDR1 SGHTA, CDR2 FQGNSA. The CDR3 DNA reads as TGTGCCAGCAGCCCGAACCCCGGGATAGATAATGGCTACACCTTC. Encoded protein: CASSPNPGIDNGYTF.

This clone was recorded once. The chain couples TRBV5-6 to TRBJ2-3; no firm D call. The CDR3 is 14 amino acids. The germline CDR1 and CDR2 sequences are SGHDT and YYEEEE. V gave up 5 bases and J gave up 3 bases, with 13 bases separating them. Written as DNA, the CDR3 is TGTGCCAGCAGTCCACTCGCCGGGACAGATACGCAGTATTTT. Its protein product is CASSPLAGTDTQYF.

V is TRBV21-1 and J is TRBJ2-7; the table's D call, TRBD1, was not checked against the DNA. TRBV21-1 is a recognized pseudogene. The CDR3 consists of 15 residues. This CDR3 reads CASSKGDRVSYEQYF. CDR3 in DNA: TGTGCCAGCAGCAAAGGGGACAGGGTCTCCTACGAGCAGTACTTC.

The genes are TRBV7-8 and TRBJ2-7, with TRBD1 matching over 8 bases. The CDR3 is 15 residues long. The V gene's germline CDR1 is SGHVS and CDR2 FQNEAQ. The V and J ends lost 5 bases and 0 bases, in that order; junction bases with no gene match: 6. The CDR3 reads CASSAPGQASYEQYF. The CDR3 DNA reads as TGTGCCAGCAGCGCACCGGGACAGGCCTCCTACGAGCAGTACTTC.

The genes are TRBV5-5 and TRBJ2-1; TRBD2 aligns across 12 bases. This CDR3 contains 16 residues. Looked up from germline, CDR1 is SGHKS and CDR2 is YYEKEE (reference sequence). The junction had 8 bases not matched to a gene; V was cut back by 3 bases and J by 7 bases. Here the CDR3 reads CASSSLTSGGLNEQFF. CDR3 coding DNA: TGTGCCAGCAGCTCGCTTACTAGCGGGGGGTTGAATGAGCAGTTCTTC. The full variable domain, rest sourced from reference TRBV5-5 and TRBJ2-1, is DAGVTQSPTHLIKTRGQQVTLRCSPISGHKSVSWYQQVLGQGPQFIFQYYEKEERGRGNFPDRFSARQFPNYSSELNVNALLLGDSALYLCASSSLTSGGLNEQFFGPGTRLTVL.

The chain recombines TRBV11-2 with TRBJ1-3; 7 bases are shared with TRBD1. From germline, CDR1 is SGHAT and CDR2 FQNNGV. The CDR3 has 16 amino acids. J was trimmed by 0 bases and V by 5 bases; bases with no gene match: 7. CDR3 coding DNA: TGTGCCAGCAGCGTTTCTACAGGGGTCTCTGGAAACACCATATATTTT. It translates to CASSVSTGVSGNTIYF.

The chain carries TRBV7-9 and TRBJ2-7; no clear D. Trimming removed 4 bases from V and 0 bases from J, with 4 bases in between. CDR3 length: 12 amino acids. CDR1 is SEHNR, CDR2 FQNEAQ, per germline (reference sequence). CDR3 residues: CASSSNSYEQYF. CDR3 sequence (DNA): TGTGCCAGCAGCTCCAACTCCTACGAGCAGTACTTC.

The chain links TRBV4-2 to TRBJ1-2; D not certain. The CDR3 has 16 amino acids. V was shortened by 3 bases and J by 2 bases, with 16 bases between the two germline ends. Germline-derived CDR1 and CDR2 are LGHNA and YNFKEQ. The chain's CDR3 is CASSQYLASGNYGYTF. DNA of the CDR3: TGTGCCAGCAGCCAGTACCTTGCATCGGGGAACTATGGCTACACCTTC.

V and J are TRBV9 and TRBJ1-1, with 7 bases lining up with TRBD1. This CDR3 spans 18 amino acids. J lost 0 bases, V lost 4 bases, and 15 bases had no gene match. Germline CDR1 and CDR2: SGDLS and YYNGEE. This CDR3 is CASSFPMEAGGLNTEAFF. DNA for the CDR3: TGTGCCAGCAGCTTTCCGATGGAGGCAGGGGGGCTGAACACTGAAGCTTTCTTT.

This clone has just one count. The sample contains more than one DNA sequence encoding this CDR3. This sequence joins TRBV28 and TRBJ1-1; D may be TRBD1 (6 bases). There are 11 residues in the CDR3. Trimming removed 6 bases from V and 8 bases from J, with 10 bases in between. The germline CDR1 and CDR2 sequences are MDHEN and SYDVKM. CDR3 sequence reads: CASSLDSEAFF. Here the CDR3 DNA reads TGTGCCAGCAGCCTGGACAGCGAAGCTTTCTTT.

J is TRBJ2-1 and V is TRBV6-2 or TRBV6-3; D might be TRBD2 (6 bases). Trimming left V 5 bases short and J 1 base short, with 12 bases between. The CDR3 contains 15 residues. From germline, CDR1 is MNHEY and CDR2 SVGEGT. As DNA, the CDR3 is TGTGCCAGCAGTACTTACCGGGGGTCCTACAATGAGCAGTTCTTC. Translating it yields CASSTYRGSYNEQFF.

The rearrangement links TRBV5-1 to TRBJ2-7; TRBD1 matches at 9 bases. Germline assignment: CDR1 SGHRS and CDR2 YFSETQ. The CDR3 loop spans 13 amino acids. V lost 1 base and J lost 5; bases outside the gene matches: 1. CDR3 loop: CASSLRQGDEQYF. The CDR3 DNA reads TGCGCCAGCAGCTTGCGACAGGGGGACGAGCAGTACTTC.

This chain links TRBV7-9 with TRBJ1-2; D gene unclear. CDR1 and CDR2 (germline): SEHNR, FQNEAQ (reference sequence). With 0 bases removed from V and 3 bases from J, the gap between germline ends came to 14 bases. The CDR3 covers 16 residues. The CDR3: CASSLASITMDYGYTF. CDR3 DNA: TGTGCCAGCAGCTTAGCGTCGATTACAATGGACTATGGCTACACCTTC.

The rearrangement links TRBV9 to TRBJ1-1; a weak D match, TRBD1 (6 bases). The length of the CDR3 is 18 residues. V gave up 0 bases and J gave up 0 bases, with 18 bases separating them. Germline V lookup: CDR1 SGDLS, CDR2 YYNGEE. CDR3 in DNA: TGTGCCAGCAGCGTAGGGGCGGGGGGCGCATTCTTGAACACTGAAGCTTTCTTT. Its protein is CASSVGAGGAFLNTEAFF.

The chain employs TRBV5-6 and TRBJ1-1; D unresolved. V dropped 3 bases and J dropped 6 bases, with 21 bases sitting between them. Germline V gene sequence: CDR1 SGHDT, CDR2 YYEEEE. CDR3 length equals 16 residues. CDR3 sequence: CASSSDSIRTGAEAFF. The CDR3 region has the DNA TGTGCCAGCAGCTCCGACTCAATCCGGACCGGGGCTGAAGCTTTCTTT. Full variable domain (outside the CDR3, taken from reference TRBV5-6 and TRBJ1-1): DAGVTQSPTHLIKTRGQQVTLRCSPKSGHDTVSWYQQALGQGPQFIFQYYEEEERQRGNFPDRFSGHQFPNYSSELNVNALLLGDSALYLCASSSDSIRTGAEAFFGQGTRLTVV.

This clone has just a few counts. The rearrangement joins TRBV19 to TRBJ2-7; TRBD1 matches 10 bases. V shed 3 bases and J 4 bases; nucleotides not matched to a gene: 9. CDR3 length: 16 amino acids. Germline V gene sequence: CDR1 LNHDA, CDR2 SQIVND (reference sequence). The CDR3 DNA follows: TGTGCCAGTAGTATCGGGACAGGGGAGGTTGGTTACGAGCAGTACTTC. This encodes CASSIGTGEVGYEQYF.

This CDR3 reads CASSPGLARNEQFF. CDR3 DNA sequence: TGTGCCAGCAGTCCGGGACTAGCGAGAAATGAGCAGTTCTTC. This chain links TRBV28 with TRBJ2-1; 10 bases agree with TRBD2. The CDR3 spans 14 residues. Germline CDR1 reads MDHEN; CDR2 reads SYDVKM. Trimming cost V 5 bases and J 7 bases; bases outside gene matches: 5.

The chain has TRBV5-6 and TRBJ2-7, with D unclear. Germline V CDR1 and CDR2: SGHDT, YYEEEE. Deletions cut 4 bases from V and 3 bases from J, with 8 bases between. This CDR3 spans 12 amino acids. The CDR3 region has the DNA TGTGCCAGCAGCCTAGGTCTCTACGAGCAGTACTTC. Protein sequence: CASSLGLYEQYF.

The gene calls are TRBV18 and TRBJ2-3; 12 nucleotides line up with TRBD2. The CDR3 length is 20 residues. V lost 2 bases to trimming and J lost 0 bases; unmatched junction nucleotides: 12. CDR1 is KGHSH and CDR2 is LQKENI in the germline V gene. CDR3: CASSPTFTSGGTISTDTQYF. For the CDR3, the DNA is TGTGCCAGCTCACCAACCTTCACTAGCGGGGGGACTATAAGCACAGATACGCAGTATTTT.

The chain is built from TRBV7-9 and TRBJ1-4; 7 nucleotides match TRBD1. Germline CDR1 reads SEHNR; CDR2 reads FQNEAQ (reference sequence). CDR3 length equals 15 residues. The ends lost 0 bases at V and 8 bases at J; junction bases unmatched: 6. CDR3 sequence reads: CASSLATGLGEKLFF. The CDR3 DNA follows: TGTGCCAGCAGCTTAGCGACAGGGCTAGGGGAAAAACTGTTTTTT. Combining the CDR3 with reference TRBV7-9 and TRBJ1-4 gives the whole variable domain DTGVSQNPRHKITKRGQNVTFRCDPISEHNRLYWYRQTLGQGPEFLTYFQNEAQLEKSRLLSDRFSAERPKGSFSTLEIQRTEQGDSAMYLCASSLATGLGEKLFFGSGTQLSVL.

V and J are TRBV30 and TRBJ1-1, with D unclear. V dropped 5 bases and J dropped 2 bases, with 9 bases sitting between them. Germline V lookup: CDR1 GTSNPN, CDR2 SVGIG (reference sequence). The CDR3 runs 12 residues. The CDR3 sequence: CAWERDNTEAFF. The CDR3 nucleotides are TGTGCCTGGGAGAGAGATAACACTGAAGCTTTCTTT.

V and J are TRBV27 and TRBJ1-2, with D perhaps matching TRBD1 (6 bases). The CDR3 covers 15 residues. CDR1 is MNHEY, CDR2 SMNVEV, per germline (reference sequence). The V end was cut by 0 bases, the J end by 7 bases, with 15 bases between. The chain's CDR3 is CASSLSGGDFGGYTF. The CDR3 nucleotides are TGTGCCAGCAGTTTATCAGGGGGGGATTTTGGTGGCTACACCTTC.

This chain connects TRBV7-2 to TRBJ2-7, with 12 bases aligning to TRBD1. The CDR3 loop spans 14 amino acids. The germline V gene has CDR1 SGHTA and CDR2 FQGNSA. Trimming took 8 bases from V and 7 from J; bases not matched to a gene: 9. In DNA form, the CDR3 reads TGTGCCAGCGACCCGGGACAGGGGGCCGAAGAGCAGTACTTC. Translated: CASDPGQGAEEQYF.

This chain joins TRBV24-1 and TRBJ2-3, with TRBD1 matching over 7 bases. J lost 3 bases, V lost 6 bases, and 2 bases had no gene match. Looked up from germline, CDR1 is KGHDR and CDR2 is SFDVKD. CDR3 length: 13 amino acids. Written as DNA, the CDR3 is TGTGCCACCAGTCCGGACAGGACAGATACGCAGTATTTT. Translating gives CATSPDRTDTQYF.

The CDR3: CASGREESSYEQYF. The CDR3 nucleotides read TGCGCCAGCGGTCGTGAAGAGTCGTCCTACGAGCAGTACTTC. The gene calls are TRBV5-1 and TRBJ2-7; no clear D. CDR1 is SGHRS and CDR2 is YFSETQ in the germline V gene. The V end was cut by 7 bases, the J end by 1 base, with 15 bases between. The CDR3 length is 14 residues.